One sample yielded the 29 T cell receptor beta chains listed below, sequenced in a study of T cells in Graves' hyperthyroidism and ophthalmopathy (dated by TCRdb to between 2017 and 2020). The library relied on multiplex PCR. Reads for this sample came from an Illumina HiSeq 2000. The TCR beta CDR3 regions were amplified from RNA transcripts. The TCR CDR3 was subjected to a first round of RT-PCR using the HTBI primer set and the Qiagen OneStep RT-PCR kit. TCRdb reanalyzed the raw reads on its own, using fastp at Q25 for trimming and MiXCR for clone calling, and kept in-frame beta chains. Each record represents a unique CDR3 protein, reported with the most common genes and DNA among its rows. The sample table contains nearly 750,000 distinct CDR3 sequences; only one count was recorded for about 35% of them. The ten largest account for 30% to 40% of the sample. Sequencing used blood. These receptor sequences come from a woman aged 35 to 49 with Graves' hyperthyroidism.

This clonotype was counted a few times. A much larger clone is a single base away; this may be a read error. The gene calls are TRBV6-5 and TRBJ1-5; the D is unclear. V lost 4 bases and J lost 0, with 4 bases in between. Per the germline V gene, CDR1 is MNHEY and CDR2 is SVGAGI. The CDR3 consists of 13 residues. This chain's CDR3 is CASSFFSNQPQHF. Here the CDR3 DNA reads TGTGCCAGCAGTTTCTTTAGCAATCAGCCCCAGCATTTT.

The chain carries TRBV9 and TRBJ2-5; the D gene is possibly TRBD1 (6 bases). The germline CDR1 and CDR2 sequences are SGDLS and YYNGEE. The V end was cut by 0 bases, the J end by 0 bases, with 9 bases between. The CDR3 loop spans 15 amino acids. The CDR3 coding sequence is TGTGCCAGCAGCGTAGAGGGGGTCAACCAAGAGACCCAGTACTTC. It yields the protein CASSVEGVNQETQYF. The complete variable domain, with remaining parts taken from reference TRBV9 and TRBJ2-5, reads DSGVTQTPKHLITATGQRVTLRCSPRSGDLSVYWYQQSLDQGLQFLIQYYNGEERAKGNILERFSAQQFPDLHSELNLSSLELGDSALYFCASSVEGVNQETQYFGPGTRLLVL.

The J gene is TRBJ1-2, the V gene TRBV7-9; D perhaps matches TRBD1 (6 bases). The germline gives CDR1 SEHNR, CDR2 FQNEAQ (reference sequence). V dropped 4 bases and J dropped 7 bases, with 19 bases sitting between them. This CDR3 region has 15 residues. CDR3 residues: CASSSSGGPVRGYTF. The CDR3, as DNA: TGTGCCAGCAGCTCCAGTGGGGGCCCCGTACGTGGCTACACCTTC.

The rearrangement uses TRBV5-2 and TRBJ1-1; the table's D call, TRBD1, was not checked against the DNA. TRBV5-2 is an annotated pseudogene. CDR3 length: 15 amino acids. Here the CDR3 DNA reads TGTGCCAGCAGTTTGATTAGACAGGCGAACACTGAAGCTTTCTTT. Translated, it gives CASSLIRQANTEAFF.

This clonotype was found many times. DNA of the CDR3: TGTGCCAGCAGTCAAACTGTCGCGGACAATAGCAATCAGCCCCAGCATTTT. Its translation is CASSQTVADNSNQPQHF. The gene calls are TRBV2 and TRBJ1-5; possible D gene TRBD1, 5 bases. The CDR3 covers 17 residues. The V and J ends lost 5 bases and 0 bases respectively, with 17 bases between them. Germline V lookup: CDR1 SNHLY, CDR2 FYNNEI.

There are many counts of this clonotype. The J gene is TRBJ1-2, the V gene TRBV7-2; TRBD1 aligns across 9 bases. V was clipped by 5 bases and J by 4 bases; unmatched bases: 5. Germline-derived CDR1 and CDR2 are SGHTA and FQGNSA. The CDR3 sequence is 14 residues long. CDR3 in DNA: TGTGCCAGCAGCACGGGACAGGGCCTCTATGGCTACACCTTC. Translating it yields CASSTGQGLYGYTF.

The count of this clonotype is one. This CDR3 is missing its conserved last phenylalanine or tryptophan, likely due to a read error. The chain joins TRBV29-1 to TRBJ1-2, with D possibly matching TRBD1 (6 bases). Germline values: CDR1 SQVTM, CDR2 ANQGSEA. The CDR3 loop spans 12 amino acids. This chain's CDR3 is CSVRQENYGYTL. In nucleotides, the CDR3 is TGCAGTGTCCGACAGGAGAACTATGGCTACACCCTC.

This clonotype was seen just once. V gene TRBV29-1 combines with J gene TRBJ1-1; D possibly corresponds to TRBD1 (6 bases). The CDR3 consists of 11 residues. V was trimmed by 6 bases and J by 5 bases, leaving 10 bases between them. The germline V gene encodes CDR1 SQVTM and CDR2 ANQGSEA. The CDR3 sequence is CSVAGQTEAFF. In DNA, the CDR3 is TGCAGCGTCGCCGGACAGACTGAAGCTTTCTTT.

As regards this clonotype: A single base separates this from a much larger clone, so it may be a read error. No conserved phenylalanine or tryptophan is present at the end of the CDR3, so a read error is the likely explanation. The gene calls are TRBV20-1 and TRBJ1-2; D is ambiguous. V was shortened by 2 bases and J by 5 bases, with 3 bases between the two germline ends. Germline-derived CDR1 and CDR2 are DFQATT and SNEGSKA (reference sequence). This CDR3 spans 10 amino acids. CDR3 in amino acids: CSARPYGYTL. In DNA form, the CDR3 reads TGCAGTGCTAGACCGTATGGCTACACCCTC.

J is TRBJ2-7 and V is TRBV19; 8 nucleotides match TRBD1. The germline CDR1 and CDR2 sequences are LNHDA and SQIVND (reference sequence). The CDR3 is 15 residues long. V dropped 3 bases and J dropped 3; count of bases not matched to a gene: 7. CDR3 bases: TGTGCCAGTAGTATTGGGACAGGAGGCTACTACGAGCAGTACTTC. Translation: CASSIGTGGYYEQYF.

The genes are TRBV12-3 or TRBV12-4 and TRBJ2-2; TRBD1 matches 7 bases. With 2 bases clipped from V and 3 bases from J, the junction kept 3 bases outside the gene matches. CDR3 length equals 15 residues. CDR3 DNA: TGTGCCAGCAGTTTAAGGGACAGTTACACCGGGGAGCTGTTTTTT. Protein product: CASSLRDSYTGELFF.

This clonotype came up a few times. V and J are TRBV9 and TRBJ1-2; D is perhaps TRBD1 (6 bases). This CDR3 is 15 amino acids long. With 5 bases removed from V and 4 bases from J, the gap between germline ends came to 18 bases. Germline V gives CDR1 SGDLS, CDR2 YYNGEE. This CDR3 is CASSSHRENSYGYTF. For the CDR3, the DNA is TGTGCCAGCAGTTCCCACAGGGAAAACAGCTATGGCTACACCTTC.

The rearrangement links TRBV20-1 to TRBJ2-6; D ambiguous. CDR3 size: 17 residues. V lost 2 bases to trimming and J lost 0 bases, with 14 bases between them. Germline V lookup: CDR1 DFQATT, CDR2 SNEGSKA (reference sequence). CDR3 sequence (DNA): TGCAGTGCTAGACCGGTCACTCAAACCTCTGGGGCCAACGTCCTGACTTTC. Translation: CSARPVTQTSGANVLTF.

The chain carries TRBV11-2 and TRBJ1-2, with 10 bases fitting TRBD1. This CDR3 spans 16 amino acids. V dropped 3 bases and J dropped 4; count of bases not matched to a gene: 8. Germline-derived CDR1 and CDR2 are SGHAT and FQNNGV. CDR3 region: CASSLTTGQGGYGYTF. The CDR3 DNA is TGTGCCAGCAGCTTGACCACTGGACAGGGGGGCTATGGCTACACCTTC. Filled out from reference TRBV11-2 and TRBJ1-2, the complete variable domain reads EAGVAQSPRYKIIEKRQSVAFWCNPISGHATLYWYQQILGQGPKLLIQFQNNGVVDDSQLPKDRFSAERLKGVDSTLKIQPAKLEDSAVYLCASSLTTGQGGYGYTFGSGTRLTVV.

This clonotype was detected many times. The rearrangement joins TRBV5-5 to TRBJ1-5; no clear D. The V end lost 3 bases, the J end lost 4 bases, and 8 bases lay between the germline ends. The length of the CDR3 is 13 residues. Germline assignment: CDR1 SGHKS and CDR2 YYEKEE (reference sequence). The CDR3 region has the DNA TGTGCCAGCAGCTCCCAGTTGAATCAGCCCCAGCATTTT. It specifies CASSSQLNQPQHF.

This clonotype was counted between two and nine times. This chain links TRBV14 with TRBJ2-7, with a possible D match to TRBD2 (6 bases). The germline V and J ends were trimmed by 3 bases and 9 bases, with 18 bases remaining between them. Per the germline V gene, CDR1 is SGHDN and CDR2 is FVKESK. This CDR3 spans 14 amino acids. The CDR3 DNA follows: TGTGCCAGCAGCCACCGGGAGTTTGGGGGAGGGCAGTACTTC. Translated, it gives CASSHREFGGGQYF.

This clonotype was recorded at least ten times. This sequence joins TRBV25-1 and TRBJ1-6; D unresolved. Trimming removed 3 bases at V and 10 bases at J, with 10 bases between. This CDR3 is 13 amino acids long. The V gene's germline CDR1 is MGHDK and CDR2 SYGVNS. Here the CDR3 reads CASSDQANSPLHF. In nucleotides, the CDR3 is TGTGCCAGCAGTGACCAAGCGAACTCACCCCTCCACTTT.

V usage is TRBV10-3 and J usage is TRBJ2-2; TRBD2 agrees at 7 bases. The CDR3 sequence is 14 residues long. V dropped 5 bases and J dropped 2; count of bases not matched to a gene: 2. CDR1 is ENHRY and CDR2 is SYGVKD in the germline V gene. The CDR3 loop is CAISPSGNTGELFF. The CDR3 DNA sequence: TGTGCCATCAGTCCTAGCGGTAACACCGGGGAGCTGTTTTTT.

The genes are TRBV27 and TRBJ1-5; D is unclear. Per the germline V gene, CDR1 is MNHEY and CDR2 is SMNVEV (reference sequence). The CDR3 has 13 amino acids. V was cut by 5 bases and J by 7 bases, with 12 bases left in between. Here the CDR3 DNA reads TGTGCCAGCAGTCTAGGGCGTGTGCAGCCCCAGCATTTT. It specifies CASSLGRVQPQHF.

Ten or more counts support this clonotype. The CDR3 DNA sequence: TGTGCCAGCTCTGTTGGGAACTCTGGGGCCAACGTCCTGACTTTC. It is translated as CASSVGNSGANVLTF. This chain links TRBV7-8 with TRBJ2-6; D is unresolved. Per germline, CDR1 SGHVS and CDR2 FQNEAQ. This CDR3 is built from 15 residues. Trimming shortened V by 8 bases and J by 0 bases, and 11 bases separated the two germline ends.

Only a few counts were recorded for this clonotype. V gene TRBV6-5 combines with J gene TRBJ1-5; 9 nucleotides agree with TRBD1. This CDR3 has 15 residues. Looked up from germline, CDR1 is MNHEY and CDR2 is SVGAGI. With 6 bases clipped from V and 4 bases from J, the junction kept 7 bases outside the gene matches. CDR3 in amino acids: CASSWGQGINQPQHF. CDR3 coding DNA: TGTGCCAGCAGCTGGGGACAGGGAATAAATCAGCCCCAGCATTTT.

The chain recombines TRBV25-1 with TRBJ2-5, with 8 bases that match TRBD1. This CDR3 is 17 amino acids long. Germline V lookup: CDR1 MGHDK, CDR2 SYGVNS. Unmatched junction bases numbered 14, after V lost 3 bases and J lost 5 bases. The CDR3 loop reads CASSDPKAGQGMETQYF. The CDR3 coding sequence is TGTGCCAGCAGTGATCCCAAGGCCGGACAGGGAATGGAGACCCAGTACTTC.

Comment on this clonotype: This clone may be a read error of a much larger clone one base away. The DNA is omitted, as the CDR3 cannot be located on it reliably, and the CDR3 follows TCRdb's listing. The chain couples TRBV9 to TRBJ1-4. The CDR3 is 14 amino acids in total, end residues counted. Germline V gene data show CDR1 as SGDLS and CDR2 as YYNGEE. CDR3 amino acids: CASSVATGNEKLSF.

There are a few counts of this clonotype. The chain joins TRBV12-3 or TRBV12-4 to TRBJ1-6, with D unclear. Deletions cut 6 bases from V and 7 bases from J, with 13 bases between. The CDR3 covers 14 residues. The CDR3, as DNA: TGTGCCAGCAGCCGCACATTTATGAATTCACCCCTCCACTTT. Translation: CASSRTFMNSPLHF.

The rearrangement uses TRBV7-2 and TRBJ1-1; TRBD1 might be the D (6 bases). Trimming shortened V by 1 base and J by 1 base, and 10 bases separated the two germline ends. CDR3 length: 15 residues. Germline V gene lookup returns CDR1 SGHTA and CDR2 FQGNSA. The CDR3 protein is CTSSLVQGGNTEAFF. The DNA of the CDR3 is TGTACCAGCAGCTTAGTACAGGGAGGGAACACTGAAGCTTTCTTT.

This clonotype was recorded a few times. The V and J genes are TRBV2 and TRBJ1-2; 9 nucleotides align to TRBD1. Germline V gene data show CDR1 as SNHLY and CDR2 as FYNNEI. V trimming: 5 bases; J trimming: 3 bases; junction bases outside the gene matches: 7. This CDR3 is 15 amino acids long. The CDR3 region is CASSYATGGYYGYTF. CDR3 DNA sequence: TGTGCCAGCAGTTACGCCACAGGGGGCTACTATGGCTACACCTTC.

A remark on this clonotype: This may come from a read error, since a much larger clone is one base off. V and J are TRBV7-3 and TRBJ1-1; 8 nucleotides match TRBD1. Germline V gene data show CDR1 as SGHTA and CDR2 as FQGTGA. Trimming at V came to 10 bases and at J to 1 base, leaving 17 bases not matched to a gene. There are 17 residues in the CDR3. CDR3 sequence (DNA): TGTGCCAACAGTTACGGGGGGACAGGCCCTTCGAACACTGAAGCTTTCTTT. Its translation is CANSYGGTGPSNTEAFF.

This clonotype has ten or more counts. The J gene is TRBJ1-2, the V gene TRBV7-9; D might be TRBD1 (6 bases). The V end lost 1 base, the J end lost 6 bases, and 12 bases lay between the germline ends. The germline V gene has CDR1 SEHNR and CDR2 FQNEAQ (reference sequence). This CDR3 region has 14 residues. The CDR3 loop reads CASSLEQGGHGYTF. The DNA of the CDR3 is TGTGCCAGCAGCTTAGAACAGGGCGGACATGGCTACACCTTC.

The rearrangement joins TRBV6-5 to TRBJ1-6; unclear D gene. This CDR3 has 14 amino acids. Germline V gene sequence: CDR1 MNHEY, CDR2 SVGAGI. V was clipped by 2 bases and J by 5 bases, with 7 bases between them. Here the CDR3 reads CASSYRWDNSPLHF. The CDR3 nucleotides are TGTGCCAGCAGTTACAGATGGGATAATTCACCCCTCCACTTT.